This paragraph reports one TCR beta chain. V was shortened by 6 bases and J by 4 bases, with 3 bases between the two germline ends. The CDR3 consists of 11 residues. Per the germline V gene, CDR1 is MDHEN and CDR2 is SYDVKM. This entry is derived from a study of blood T cell repertoires in COVID-19. Profiled with immunoSEQ multiplex PCR; TCRdb holds only in-frame clones, not every one. The table records under 300,000 clones, about nine tenths of them present only once. Participants were aged about 18 to 95 years, lived in some 23 US areas, and enrolled virtually. Which cohort a participant joined came from the clinical history participants gave.

The TCR sequence derives from a man aged 18 to 35 who had recovered from COVID-19. Sequencing was carried out using PBMCs or T cells enriched from blood (not recorded which). The genes are TRBV28 and TRBJ2-2; D uncertain. CDR3 amino acids: CASRSTGELFF. CDR3 nucleotide sequence: TGTGCCAGCAGGAGCACCGGGGAGCTGTTTTTT.